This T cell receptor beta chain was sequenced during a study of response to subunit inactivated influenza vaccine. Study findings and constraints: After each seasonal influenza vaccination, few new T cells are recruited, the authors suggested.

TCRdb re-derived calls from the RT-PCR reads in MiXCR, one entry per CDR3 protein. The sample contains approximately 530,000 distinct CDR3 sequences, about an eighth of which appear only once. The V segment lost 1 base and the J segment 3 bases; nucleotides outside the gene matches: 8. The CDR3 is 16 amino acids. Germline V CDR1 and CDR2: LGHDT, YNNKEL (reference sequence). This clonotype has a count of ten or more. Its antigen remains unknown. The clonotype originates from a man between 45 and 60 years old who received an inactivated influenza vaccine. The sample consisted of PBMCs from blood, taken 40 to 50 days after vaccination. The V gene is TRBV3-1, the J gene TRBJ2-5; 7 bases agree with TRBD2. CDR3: CASSQGILAAEETQYF. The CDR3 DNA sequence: TGTGCCAGCAGCCAAGGGATCCTAGCGGCCGAAGAGACCCAGTACTTC.